These 17 T cell receptor beta chains were all obtained from the same sample, sequenced in a study of blood T cell repertoires in COVID-19. TCRdb's table, derived via immunoSEQ multiplex PCR, lists solely in-frame clones and lacks some. The sample lists about 49,000 clones, about 76% occurring once. Material: peripheral blood. The receptors here all came from an elderly woman with COVID-19, enrolled during active disease.

The V call is TRBV2, the J call TRBJ2-5; 9 bases align to TRBD1. V shed 7 bases, J shed 2 bases, and the junction held 2 bases outside the gene matches. The CDR3 loop spans 13 amino acids. Germline loops: CDR1 SNHLY, CDR2 FYNNEI. As DNA, the CDR3 is TGTGCCAGCAAGGACAGGGGACAAGAGACCCAGTACTTC. Amino acids: CASKDRGQETQYF.

Note on this clone: Other DNA sequences of this sample code for an identical CDR3. V and J are TRBV3-1 (or the pseudogene TRBV3-2) and TRBJ2-7, with 12 nucleotides matching TRBD2. This CDR3 spans 15 amino acids. CDR1 is LGHDT and CDR2 is YNNKEL in the germline V gene (reference sequence). With V trimmed by 3 bases and J by 8 bases, 8 bases remained unmatched. CDR3 protein: CASSQGLAGGLKQYF. CDR3 in DNA: TGTGCCAGCAGCCAGGGGCTAGCGGGAGGGTTAAAGCAGTACTTC.

The CDR3 spells CAWSVFWTSGIEQFF. The CDR3 region has the DNA TGTGCCTGGAGTGTTTTTTGGACTAGCGGGATTGAGCAGTTCTTC. The chain couples TRBV30 to TRBJ2-1; 12 bases align to TRBD2. Germline CDR1 and CDR2: GTSNPN and SVGIG (reference sequence). The CDR3 is made up of 15 amino acids. Losses at the gene ends were 0 bases for V and 9 bases for J; bases not matched to a gene: 6.

DNA of the CDR3: TGTGCCAGCAGCCAAGATCGGGACAGGGTTAGAAACACCATATATTTT. Amino acids: CASSQDRDRVRNTIYF. This chain links TRBV3-1 (or the pseudogene TRBV3-2) with TRBJ1-3, with 9 bases that match TRBD1. The CDR3 extends over 16 amino acids. Germline CDR1 is LGHDT and CDR2 is YNNKEL (reference sequence). Trimming at V came to 0 bases and at J to 5 bases, leaving 5 bases not matched to a gene.

The chain links TRBV24-1 to TRBJ2-2; D gene uncertain. Trimming cost V 1 base and J 0 bases, with 5 bases left between them. This CDR3 spans 15 amino acids. CDR1 KGHDR and CDR2 SFDVKD come from the germline V gene. CDR3 sequence (DNA): TGTGCCACCAGTGATTTACACCCGAACACCGGGGAGCTGTTTTTT. Protein: CATSDLHPNTGELFF.

The V call is TRBV3-1 (or the pseudogene TRBV3-2), the J call TRBJ1-6; 8 nucleotides agree with TRBD1. The CDR3 has 15 amino acids. Trimming at V came to 2 bases and at J to 9 bases, leaving 6 bases not matched to a gene. Germline V gene data show CDR1 as LGHDT and CDR2 as YNNKEL (reference sequence). DNA for the CDR3: TGTGCCAGCAGCCAACAAGGACAGGGAGTTTCACCCCTCCACTTT. This gives the protein CASSQQGQGVSPLHF.

The V gene is TRBV11-2, the J gene TRBJ2-1, with 9 bases lining up with TRBD2. V trimming: 3 bases; J trimming: 7 bases; junction bases outside the gene matches: 4. The CDR3 runs 14 residues. CDR1 and CDR2 (germline): SGHAT, FQNNGV. CDR3 protein: CASSFGLATNEQFF. In DNA form, the CDR3 reads TGTGCCAGCAGCTTCGGACTAGCGACTAATGAGCAGTTCTTC. Full variable domain (missing parts from reference TRBV11-2 and TRBJ2-1): EAGVAQSPRYKIIEKRQSVAFWCNPISGHATLYWYQQILGQGPKLLIQFQNNGVVDDSQLPKDRFSAERLKGVDSTLKIQPAKLEDSAVYLCASSFGLATNEQFFGPGTRLTVL.

V usage is TRBV11-3 and J usage is TRBJ2-3; 7 nucleotides align to TRBD2. The V gene end was trimmed by 1 base and the J gene end by 8 bases; junction bases not matched to a gene: 15. CDR1 is SGHNT, CDR2 YENEEA, per germline. The CDR3 length is 17 residues. The CDR3 coding sequence is TGTGCCAGCAGCTTAGTTGGTCGGAGGGAGGGCCGCGGTACGCAGTATTTT. Encoded protein: CASSLVGRREGRGTQYF.

V and J are TRBV18 and TRBJ2-1; D might be TRBD1 (6 bases). The ends were cut back, 0 bases at V and 6 bases at J, with 9 bases in the middle. Germline V lookup: CDR1 KGHSH, CDR2 LQKENI. This CDR3 has 14 residues. The DNA for the CDR3 is TGTGCCAGCTCACCACCGGTCAGGGGCAATGAGCAGTTCTTC. Protein sequence: CASSPPVRGNEQFF.

This rearrangement joins TRBV6-5 to TRBJ2-1; 7 bases are shared with TRBD2. This CDR3 comprises 16 residues. Unmatched junction bases numbered 12, after V lost 4 bases and J lost 6 bases. Germline V gene lookup returns CDR1 MNHEY and CDR2 SVGAGI. CDR3 sequence (DNA): TGTGCCAGCAGTTCTCGGGGGGTCGGTGTTTTCAATGAGCAGTTCTTC. Its translation is CASSSRGVGVFNEQFF.

The chain links TRBV27 to TRBJ1-5; TRBD1 might be the D (6 bases). Per the germline V gene, CDR1 is MNHEY and CDR2 is SMNVEV (reference sequence). The V gene lost 3 bases and the J gene lost 6 bases, with 12 bases spanning the gap. The CDR3 loop spans 14 amino acids. Here the CDR3 reads CASSLSRGSQPQHF. The DNA of the CDR3 is TGTGCCAGCAGTTTGTCGAGGGGGAGTCAGCCCCAGCATTTT.

The J gene is TRBJ2-3, the V gene TRBV19, with D perhaps TRBD1 (6 bases). The CDR3 is 14 amino acids. Looked up from germline, CDR1 is LNHDA and CDR2 is SQIVND (reference sequence). Trimming stripped 5 bases from V and 2 bases from J, with 11 bases between. The CDR3 protein is CASSRTAFTDTQYF. The DNA of the CDR3 is TGTGCCAGTAGTCGGACAGCCTTCACAGATACGCAGTATTTT.

This chain uses TRBV18 with TRBJ2-1; tentative D call: TRBD1 (6 bases). From germline, CDR1 is KGHSH and CDR2 LQKENI. This CDR3 is 14 amino acids long. The V end lost 1 base, the J end lost 4 bases, and 8 bases lay between the germline ends. The CDR3 coding sequence is TGTGCCAGCTCACCACTAGGACAGTACAATGAGCAGTTCTTC. Amino acids: CASSPLGQYNEQFF.

The genes are TRBV25-1 and TRBJ1-1, with 8 bases aligning to TRBD1. Germline CDR1 MGHDK, CDR2 SYGVNS. The junction had 6 bases not matched to a gene; V was cut back by 8 bases and J by 4 bases. This CDR3 has 13 residues. The CDR3 spells CASRYRGTTEAFF. The CDR3 bases are TGTGCCAGCCGGTACAGGGGGACCACTGAAGCTTTCTTT.

The chain combines TRBV6-5 with TRBJ2-3, with a tentative D call TRBD1 (5 bases). The CDR3 has 14 residues. CDR1 is MNHEY and CDR2 is SVGAGI in the germline V gene. Trimming stripped 7 bases from V and 4 bases from J, with 15 bases between. Here the CDR3 DNA reads TGTGCCAGCACGCCCTCAGGGCGGCCAGATACGCAGTATTTT. This codes for CASTPSGRPDTQYF.

V gene TRBV3-1 (or the pseudogene TRBV3-2) combines with J gene TRBJ1-4; D is ambiguous. This CDR3 spans 13 amino acids. Germline V gene lookup returns CDR1 LGHDT and CDR2 YNNKEL (reference sequence). V was clipped by 8 bases and J by 7 bases, with 14 bases between them. The CDR3 loop reads CASRTGVTEKLFF. In DNA, the CDR3 is TGTGCCAGCCGAACCGGGGTTACTGAAAAACTGTTTTTT.

This clone showed up just a few times. This sequence joins TRBV7-9 and TRBJ2-7, with D hard to call. V lost 4 bases and J 4 bases, leaving 17 bases between the germline ends. The CDR3 extends over 15 amino acids. Germline V gene lookup returns CDR1 SEHNR and CDR2 FQNEAQ (reference sequence). CDR3 region: CASSSSQKLIYEQYF. The CDR3 DNA reads TGTGCCAGCAGCTCCTCCCAAAAGCTCATTTACGAGCAGTACTTC.